This T cell receptor beta chain was sequenced for a study of shared clonotypes between healthy human individuals. Background on the study: Each donor's CD8 memory used one plate, CD8 naive two, each CD4 subset three.

Germline lookup yields CDR1 MNHEY and CDR2 SVGAGI. CDR3 length: 15 amino acids. V was cut by 5 bases and J by 3 bases, with 17 bases left in between. Sorted subsets were amplified in replicate PCRs using around 0.2 ug DNA, some 31,000 T cell genomes. The assay was immunoSEQ multiplex PCR, and TCRdb's table has in-frame clones only and misses some. The profile shows 2 million to 3 million clones, more than 85% of them singletons. This clone was detected once. Other DNA sequences in the same sample also yield this CDR3. V gene TRBV6-5 combines with J gene TRBJ2-7, with D perhaps matching TRBD1 or TRBD2 (5 bases each). The receptor was isolated from a man aged 18 to 29 in good health. Some clones in this sample may be carry-over from other donors' samples. The sequenced sample was naive CD4+ T cells from PBMCs. The subset here: CD45RA+ positively selected. This CDR3 reads CASSTSGTGLYEQYF. As DNA, the CDR3 is TGTGCCAGCAGTACGTCCGGGACGGGCCTCTACGAGCAGTACTTC.